Below, one T cell receptor (beta chain) is given with its context. Its antigen is unidentified. Pooling was applied to second doses at about 4 or about 12 weeks. The record originates from a study of T cell responses to AZD1222 COVID-19 vaccine. V dropped 5 bases and J dropped 9; count of bases not matched to a gene: 8. The CDR3 length is 14 residues. The V gene's germline CDR1 is SGHAT and CDR2 FQNNGV. Regarding the study as a whole: Only a handful of AZD1222 recipients, about six in all, had baseline seropositivity.

The assay was immunoSEQ multiplex PCR, and TCRdb's table has in-frame clones only and misses some. The table records fewer than 200,000 clones, approximately 90% of them present only once. The sequence came from an adult who received the AZD1222 COVID-19 vaccine. V and J are TRBV11-2 and TRBJ2-1; 9 bases fit TRBD1. The material sequenced was peripheral blood, taken 28 days after the second AZD1222 dose. The CDR3 sequence: CASSRDRVSGEQFF. The CDR3 DNA sequence: TGTGCCAGCAGCCGGGACAGGGTGAGTGGTGAGCAGTTCTTC.